Presented here are 10 T cell receptor beta chains from one specimen sequenced in a study of CD8 T cells in ankylosing spondylitis. TCRdb analysed the 5' RACE reads with MiXCR anew, one entry per CDR3 protein. Of approximately 180,000 distinct CDR3 sequences in the sample, 15% to 20% are singletons; the top ten hold 4.3%. Input material: blood, either unsorted or a sorted T cell fraction (not recorded which). These receptors were obtained from a male donor between 5 and 35 years old with ankylosing spondylitis or in good health (not recorded which).

The CDR3 DNA reads TGCGCCAGCAGCTTGGTGGCGGGAGGGCCAGATACGCAGTATTTT. It yields the protein CASSLVAGGPDTQYF. The chain couples TRBV5-1 to TRBJ2-3, with 9 positions matching TRBD2. The germline V gene encodes CDR1 SGHRS and CDR2 YFSETQ. The J segment lost 4 bases and the V segment lost 0 bases, leaving 3 bases of the junction unmatched. This CDR3 comprises 15 residues.

In this sample, this clonotype turned up many times. V usage is TRBV4-3 and J usage is TRBJ2-7, with TRBD1 identical over 7 bases. Unmatched junction bases numbered 2, after V lost 0 bases and J lost 0 bases. The germline CDR1 and CDR2 sequences are LGHNA and YSLEER. This CDR3 contains 15 residues. CDR3: CASSQDRDSSYEQYF. Here the CDR3 DNA reads TGCGCCAGCAGCCAAGATAGGGACAGCTCCTACGAGCAGTACTTC.

The table lists this clonotype with many counts. V gene TRBV29-1 combines with J gene TRBJ2-2; possible D gene TRBD1, 6 bases. The V gene's germline CDR1 is SQVTM and CDR2 ANQGSEA. V was shortened by 6 bases and J by 1 base, with 6 bases between the two germline ends. This CDR3 region has 12 residues. The CDR3 DNA is TGCAGCGTGGGACAGAACACCGGGGAGCTGTTTTTT. Its translation: CSVGQNTGELFF.

This clonotype was counted ten times or more. The chain recombines TRBV19 with TRBJ1-2, with TRBD1 as a possible D gene (5 bases). The CDR3 is made up of 15 amino acids. V lost 10 bases, J lost 0 bases, and 18 bases lay in between. Germline V gene lookup returns CDR1 LNHDA and CDR2 SQIVND (reference sequence). The DNA for the CDR3 is TGTGCCACGTGGGACGGCACGAACGCTAACTATGGCTACACCTTC. It codes for CATWDGTNANYGYTF.

This clonotype came up many times. The chain combines TRBV6-1 with TRBJ2-1, with 8 bases aligning to TRBD2. The CDR3 covers 14 residues. V lost 6 bases and J lost 0; bases outside the gene matches: 1. CDR1 is MNHNS and CDR2 is SASEGT in the germline V gene. The CDR3 protein is CASRSGSSYNEQFF. The CDR3 region has the DNA TGTGCCAGCAGGAGCGGGAGCTCCTACAATGAGCAGTTCTTC.

The sample holds many counts of this clonotype. This chain links TRBV9 with TRBJ2-5; D call uncertain. V was pared by 1 base and J by 4 bases, with 8 bases between. The CDR3 is made up of 13 amino acids. The V gene's germline CDR1 is SGDLS and CDR2 YYNGEE. The CDR3 sequence is CASSVYESETQYF. The CDR3, as DNA: TGTGCCAGCAGCGTATACGAATCAGAGACCCAGTACTTC.

This clonotype was picked up many times. In DNA, the CDR3 is TGCGCCAGCAGCCAAGATTTCAGGGGCAACTATGGCTACACCTTC. Amino acid sequence: CASSQDFRGNYGYTF. The chain carries TRBV4-3 and TRBJ1-2; TRBD1 is a possible D gene (6 bases). This CDR3 has 15 residues. From germline, CDR1 is LGHNA and CDR2 YSLEER. The V end was cut by 0 bases, the J end by 2 bases, with 10 bases between.

V is TRBV29-1 and J is TRBJ1-1, with D hard to call. CDR3 size: 11 residues. V was pared by 4 bases and J by 2 bases, with 5 bases between. Germline loops: CDR1 SQVTM, CDR2 ANQGSEA. The DNA of the CDR3 is TGCAGCGTTGGCAGAAACACTGAAGCTTTCTTT. The encoded protein is CSVGRNTEAFF. The variable domain in full, with the rest retrieved from reference TRBV29-1 and TRBJ1-1, is SAVISQKPSRDICQRGTSLTIQCQVDSQVTMMFWYRQQPGQSLTLIATANQGSEATYESGFVIDKFPISRPNLTFSTLTVSNMSPEDSSIYLCSVGRNTEAFFGQGTRLTVV.

At least ten counts were recorded for this clonotype. The V call is TRBV28, the J call TRBJ1-5, with 8 bases lining up with TRBD1. CDR1 and CDR2 from the germline V gene are MDHEN and SYDVKM. V was pared by 8 bases and J by 5 bases, with 14 bases of the junction left unmatched. The CDR3 has 16 amino acids. The chain's CDR3 is CASLSSGRGRDQPQHF. The CDR3 DNA sequence: TGTGCCAGCCTCTCGAGTGGCAGGGGGCGCGATCAGCCCCAGCATTTT.

This clonotype occurred many times. The CDR3 DNA reads TGTGCCAGCAGTTACTCGACGGTCATACCTCCCTACGAGCAGTACTTC. Amino acid sequence: CASSYSTVIPPYEQYF. J is TRBJ2-7 and V is TRBV6-5; no clear D gene. Germline CDR1 reads MNHEY; CDR2 reads SVGAGI. This CDR3 contains 16 residues. V gave up 0 bases and J gave up 2 bases, with 14 bases separating them.